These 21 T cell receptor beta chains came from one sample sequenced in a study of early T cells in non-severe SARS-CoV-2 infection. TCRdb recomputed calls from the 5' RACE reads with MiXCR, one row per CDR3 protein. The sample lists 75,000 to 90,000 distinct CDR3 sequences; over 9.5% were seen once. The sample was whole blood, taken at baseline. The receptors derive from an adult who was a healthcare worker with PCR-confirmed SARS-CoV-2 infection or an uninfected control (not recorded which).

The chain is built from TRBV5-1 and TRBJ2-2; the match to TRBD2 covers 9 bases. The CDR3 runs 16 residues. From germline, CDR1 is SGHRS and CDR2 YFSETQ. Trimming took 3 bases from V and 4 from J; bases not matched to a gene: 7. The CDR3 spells CASSSLAGAGTGELFF. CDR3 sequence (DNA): TGCGCCAGCAGCTCTTTAGCGGGAGCCGGCACCGGGGAGCTGTTTTTT. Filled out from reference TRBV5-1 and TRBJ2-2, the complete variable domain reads KAGVTQTPRYLIKTRGQQVTLSCSPISGHRSVSWYQQTPGQGLQFLFEYFSETQRNKGNFPGRFSGRQFSNSRSEMNVSTLELGDSALYLCASSSLAGAGTGELFFGEGSRLTVL.

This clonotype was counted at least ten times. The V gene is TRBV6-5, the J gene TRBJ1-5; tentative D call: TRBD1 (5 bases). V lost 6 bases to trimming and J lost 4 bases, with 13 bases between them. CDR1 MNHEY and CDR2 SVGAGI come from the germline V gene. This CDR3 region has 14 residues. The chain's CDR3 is CASSRSRGNQPQHF. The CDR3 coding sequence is TGTGCCAGCAGCCGGAGTCGGGGGAATCAGCCCCAGCATTTT.

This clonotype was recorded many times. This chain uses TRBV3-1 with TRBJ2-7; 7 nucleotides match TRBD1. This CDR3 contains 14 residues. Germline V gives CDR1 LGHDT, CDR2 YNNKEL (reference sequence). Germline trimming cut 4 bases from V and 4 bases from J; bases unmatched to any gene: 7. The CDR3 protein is CASSRDNRGYEQYF. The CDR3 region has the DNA TGTGCCAGCAGCCGCGACAACAGGGGTTACGAGCAGTACTTC.

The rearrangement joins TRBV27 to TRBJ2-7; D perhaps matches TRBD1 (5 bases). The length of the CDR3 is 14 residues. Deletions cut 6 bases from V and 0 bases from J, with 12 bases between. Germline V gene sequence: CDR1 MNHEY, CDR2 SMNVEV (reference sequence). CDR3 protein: CASSYRPSSYEQYF. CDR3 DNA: TGTGCCAGCAGCTACAGGCCAAGCTCCTACGAGCAGTACTTC.

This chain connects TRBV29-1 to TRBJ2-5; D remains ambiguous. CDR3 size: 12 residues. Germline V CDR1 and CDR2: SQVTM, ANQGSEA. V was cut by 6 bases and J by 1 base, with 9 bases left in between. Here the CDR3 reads CSVRVTQETQYF. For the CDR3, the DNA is TGCAGCGTCCGGGTAACCCAAGAGACCCAGTACTTC.

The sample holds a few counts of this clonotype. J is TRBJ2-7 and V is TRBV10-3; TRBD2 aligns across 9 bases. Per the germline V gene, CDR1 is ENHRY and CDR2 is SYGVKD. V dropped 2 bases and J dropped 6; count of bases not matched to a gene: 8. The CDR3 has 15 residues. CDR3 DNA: TGTGCCATCAGTGAGCAGAGCGGGAGGATGGGCGAGCAGTACTTC. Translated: CAISEQSGRMGEQYF.

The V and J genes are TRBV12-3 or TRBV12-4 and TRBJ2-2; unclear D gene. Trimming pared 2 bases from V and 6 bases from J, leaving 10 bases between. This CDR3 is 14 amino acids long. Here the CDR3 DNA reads TGTGCCAGCAGTTTACAGGTCCGATCCGGGGAGCTGTTTTTT. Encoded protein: CASSLQVRSGELFF.

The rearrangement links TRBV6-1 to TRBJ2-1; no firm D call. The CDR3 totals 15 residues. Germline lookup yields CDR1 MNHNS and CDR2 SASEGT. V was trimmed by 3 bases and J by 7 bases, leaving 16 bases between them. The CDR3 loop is CASSDRAPGLNEQFF. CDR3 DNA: TGTGCCAGCAGTGATAGGGCGCCAGGTTTAAATGAGCAGTTCTTC.

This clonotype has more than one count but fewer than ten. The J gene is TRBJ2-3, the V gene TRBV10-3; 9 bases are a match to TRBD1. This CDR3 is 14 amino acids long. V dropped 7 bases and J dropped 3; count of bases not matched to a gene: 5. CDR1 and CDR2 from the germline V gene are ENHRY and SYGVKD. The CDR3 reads CAITRDRVTDTQYF. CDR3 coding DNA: TGTGCCATCACCAGGGACAGGGTGACAGATACGCAGTATTTT.

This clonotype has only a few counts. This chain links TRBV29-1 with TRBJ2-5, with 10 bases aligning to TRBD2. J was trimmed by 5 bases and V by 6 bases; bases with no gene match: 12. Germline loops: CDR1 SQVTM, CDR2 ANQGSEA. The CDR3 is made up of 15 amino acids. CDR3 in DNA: TGCAGCGTAACATCCCCGGGACTAGCGCGGGAGACCCAGTACTTC. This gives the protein CSVTSPGLARETQYF. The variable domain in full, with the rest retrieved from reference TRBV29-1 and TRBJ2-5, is SAVISQKPSRDICQRGTSLTIQCQVDSQVTMMFWYRQQPGQSLTLIATANQGSEATYESGFVIDKFPISRPNLTFSTLTVSNMSPEDSSIYLCSVTSPGLARETQYFGPGTRLLVL.

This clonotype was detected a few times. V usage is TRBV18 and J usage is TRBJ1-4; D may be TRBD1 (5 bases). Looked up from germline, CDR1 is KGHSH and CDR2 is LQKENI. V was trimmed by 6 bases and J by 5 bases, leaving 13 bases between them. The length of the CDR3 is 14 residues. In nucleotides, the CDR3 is TGTGCCAGCTCGCAGGGACGCGCGAATGAAAAACTGTTTTTT. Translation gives CASSQGRANEKLFF.

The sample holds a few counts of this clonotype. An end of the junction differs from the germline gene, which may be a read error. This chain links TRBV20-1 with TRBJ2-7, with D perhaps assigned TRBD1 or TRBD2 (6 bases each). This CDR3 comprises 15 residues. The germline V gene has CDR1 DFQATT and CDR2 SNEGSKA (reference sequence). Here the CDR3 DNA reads TGCTGTGCCCGAAATGACAGGACTAACTCCTACGAGCAGTACTTC. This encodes CCARNDRTNSYEQYF.

The CDR3: CASSQGGLAASSSYNEQFF. The CDR3 DNA sequence: TGTGCCAGCAGCCAAGGGGGACTAGCGGCCTCAAGCTCCTACAATGAGCAGTTCTTC. The J gene is TRBJ2-1, the V gene TRBV3-1; 11 nucleotides agree with TRBD2. The trim removed 1 base at V and 0 bases at J, leaving 8 bases unmatched. The CDR3 is 19 amino acids. The V gene's germline CDR1 is LGHDT and CDR2 YNNKEL (reference sequence).

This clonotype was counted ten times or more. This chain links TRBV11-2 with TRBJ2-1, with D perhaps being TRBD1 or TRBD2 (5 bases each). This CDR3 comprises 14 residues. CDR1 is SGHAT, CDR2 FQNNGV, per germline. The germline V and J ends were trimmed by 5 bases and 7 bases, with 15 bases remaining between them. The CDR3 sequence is CASSPTPGPNEQFF. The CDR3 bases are TGTGCCAGCAGCCCAACCCCGGGGCCTAATGAGCAGTTCTTC.

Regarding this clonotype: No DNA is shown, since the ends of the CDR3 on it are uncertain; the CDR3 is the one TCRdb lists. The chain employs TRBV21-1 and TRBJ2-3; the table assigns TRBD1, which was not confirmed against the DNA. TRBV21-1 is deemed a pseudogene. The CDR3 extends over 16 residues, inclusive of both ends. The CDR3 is CASPRWGQGITDTQYF.

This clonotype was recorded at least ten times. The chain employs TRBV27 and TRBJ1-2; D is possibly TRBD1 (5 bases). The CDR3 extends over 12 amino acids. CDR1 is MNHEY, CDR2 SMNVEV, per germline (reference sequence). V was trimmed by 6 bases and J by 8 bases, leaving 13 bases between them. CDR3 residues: CASRRGTFGYTF. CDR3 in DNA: TGTGCCAGCAGAAGGGGTACATTCGGCTACACCTTC.

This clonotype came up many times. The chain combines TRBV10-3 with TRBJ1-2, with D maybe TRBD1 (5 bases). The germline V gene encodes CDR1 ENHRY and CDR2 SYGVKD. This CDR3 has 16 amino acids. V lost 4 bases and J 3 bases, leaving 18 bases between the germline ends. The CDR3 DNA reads TGTGCCATCAGTGCCCTTCCGGGACTCGGGCACTATGGCTACACCTTC. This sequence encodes CAISALPGLGHYGYTF.

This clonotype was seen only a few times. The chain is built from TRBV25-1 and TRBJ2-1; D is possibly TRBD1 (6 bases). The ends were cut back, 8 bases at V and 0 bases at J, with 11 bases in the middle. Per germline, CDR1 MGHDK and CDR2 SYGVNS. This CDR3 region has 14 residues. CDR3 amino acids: CASLGQSSYNEQFF. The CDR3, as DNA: TGTGCCAGCCTTGGACAGAGCTCCTACAATGAGCAGTTCTTC.

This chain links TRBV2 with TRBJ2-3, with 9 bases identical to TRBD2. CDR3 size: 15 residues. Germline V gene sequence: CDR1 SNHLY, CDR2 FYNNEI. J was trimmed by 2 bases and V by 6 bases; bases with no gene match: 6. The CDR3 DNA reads TGTGCCAGCAGAAATAGCGGGAGTGTCACAGATACGCAGTATTTT. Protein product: CASRNSGSVTDTQYF.

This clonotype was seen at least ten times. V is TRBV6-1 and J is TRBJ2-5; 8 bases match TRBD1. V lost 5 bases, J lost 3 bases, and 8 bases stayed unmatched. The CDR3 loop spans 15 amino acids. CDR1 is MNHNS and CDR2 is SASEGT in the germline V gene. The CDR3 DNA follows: TGTGCCAGCAGTCGGGGGACAGGTCTTGAAGAGACCCAGTACTTC. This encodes CASSRGTGLEETQYF.

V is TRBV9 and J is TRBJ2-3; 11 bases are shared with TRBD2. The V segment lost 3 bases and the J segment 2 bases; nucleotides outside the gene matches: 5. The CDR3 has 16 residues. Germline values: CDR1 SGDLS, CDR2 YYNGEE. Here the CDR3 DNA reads TGTGCCAGCAGCGATAGCGGGAGGGCCCTCACAGATACGCAGTATTTT. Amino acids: CASSDSGRALTDTQYF.